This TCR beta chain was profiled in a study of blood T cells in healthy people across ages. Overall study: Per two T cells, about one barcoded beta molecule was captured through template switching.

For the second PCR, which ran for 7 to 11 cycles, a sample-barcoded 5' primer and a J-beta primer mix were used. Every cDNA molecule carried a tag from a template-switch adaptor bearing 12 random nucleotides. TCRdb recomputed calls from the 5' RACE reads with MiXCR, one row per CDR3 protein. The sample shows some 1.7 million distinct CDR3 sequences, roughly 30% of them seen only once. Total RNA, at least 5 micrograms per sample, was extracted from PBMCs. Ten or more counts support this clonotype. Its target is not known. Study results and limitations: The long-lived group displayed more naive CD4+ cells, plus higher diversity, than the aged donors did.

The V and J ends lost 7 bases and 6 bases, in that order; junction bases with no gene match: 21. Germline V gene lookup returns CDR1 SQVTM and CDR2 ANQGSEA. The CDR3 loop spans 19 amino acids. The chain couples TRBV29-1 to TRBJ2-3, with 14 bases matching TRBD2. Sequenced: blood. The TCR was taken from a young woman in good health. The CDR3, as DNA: TGCAGCGCGGAAAGGACTAGCGGGAGGCCAGGGGGACGATCGGATACGCAGTATTTT. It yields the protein CSAERTSGRPGGRSDTQYF.